Shown below are 22 T cell receptor beta chains from a single sample sequenced in a study of early T cells in non-severe SARS-CoV-2 infection. TCRdb re-called the 5' RACE reads with MiXCR, one entry per CDR3 protein. The sample shows around 77,000 distinct CDR3 sequences, 9.5% to 13% of them seen only once. Specimen: whole blood, collected at baseline. The receptor source for this set is an adult who was a healthcare worker with PCR-confirmed SARS-CoV-2 infection or an uninfected control (not recorded which).

This clonotype was observed at least ten times. The genes are TRBV9 and TRBJ2-1, with 7 bases aligning to TRBD2. The V gene's germline CDR1 is SGDLS and CDR2 YYNGEE. CDR3 size: 17 residues. Trimming cost V 0 bases and J 0 bases; bases outside gene matches: 6. CDR3 residues: CASSVAFSGGSYNEQFF. The CDR3 coding sequence is TGTGCCAGCAGCGTAGCTTTTTCGGGGGGCTCCTACAATGAGCAGTTCTTC.

The chain is built from TRBV23-1 and TRBJ2-3; D is undetermined. TRBV23-1 qualifies as an ORF whose function is uncertain. The CDR3 totals 9 residues. V was clipped by 8 bases and J by 5 bases, with 2 bases between them. CDR3: CASLDTQYF. CDR3 nucleotides: TGCGCCAGCCTAGATACGCAGTATTTT.

This sequence joins TRBV7-9 and TRBJ2-5; 8 bases are shared with TRBD1. There are 14 residues in the CDR3. Per germline, CDR1 SEHNR and CDR2 FQNEAQ (reference sequence). V shed 3 bases and J 3 bases; nucleotides not matched to a gene: 3. The CDR3 nucleotides are TGTGCCAGCAGCTTCTTGGACAGGGAAGAGACCCAGTACTTC. Protein sequence: CASSFLDREETQYF. The whole variable domain, remainder taken from reference TRBV7-9 and TRBJ2-5, is DTGVSQNPRHKITKRGQNVTFRCDPISEHNRLYWYRQTLGQGPEFLTYFQNEAQLEKSRLLSDRFSAERPKGSFSTLEIQRTEQGDSAMYLCASSFLDREETQYFGPGTRLLVL.

The chain uses TRBV7-8 and TRBJ1-6, with D uncertain. V was clipped by 6 bases and J by 7 bases, with 10 bases between them. The CDR3 spans 13 residues. Per germline, CDR1 SGHVS and CDR2 FQNEAQ. Here the CDR3 DNA reads TGTGCCAGCAGTCCCCGGGAGAATTCACCCCTCCACTTT. This gives the protein CASSPRENSPLHF.

The sample holds a few counts of this clonotype. CDR3 region: CAIGGHNEQFF. Here the CDR3 DNA reads TGTGCCATCGGGGGACACAATGAGCAGTTCTTC. V usage is TRBV10-3 and J usage is TRBJ2-1; D is tentatively TRBD1 or TRBD2 (5 bases each). The CDR3 runs 11 residues. Trimming removed 8 bases from V and 5 bases from J, with 7 bases in between. CDR1 is ENHRY and CDR2 is SYGVKD in the germline V gene.

This clonotype appeared a few times. This sequence joins TRBV20-1 and TRBJ2-6; D is uncertain. This CDR3 region has 14 residues. Germline CDR1 DFQATT, CDR2 SNEGSKA (reference sequence). The V and J ends lost 6 bases and 0 bases respectively, with 9 bases between them. The CDR3 sequence is CSALGPSGANVLTF. CDR3 coding DNA: TGCAGTGCCCTGGGCCCCTCTGGGGCCAACGTCCTGACTTTC.

The rearrangement joins TRBV2 to TRBJ1-2, with D possibly being TRBD1 (6 bases). The CDR3 covers 15 residues. V gave up 6 bases and J gave up 4 bases, with 18 bases separating them. Germline V gives CDR1 SNHLY, CDR2 FYNNEI. As DNA, the CDR3 is TGTGCCAGCAGCGACATACAGGGAAGGGGCTATGGCTACACCTTC. This sequence encodes CASSDIQGRGYGYTF.

This clonotype was seen only once. The CDR3 reads CASSFGHPYNTEAFF. CDR3 bases: TGTGCCAGCAGCTTTGGACACCCTTATAACACTGAAGCTTTCTTT. The V call is TRBV11-3, the J call TRBJ1-1, with D possibly being TRBD1 (5 bases). CDR3 size: 15 residues. The germline V gene encodes CDR1 SGHNT and CDR2 YENEEA. V shed 3 bases and J shed 2 bases, with 13 bases lying between them.

The V call is TRBV27, the J call TRBJ1-2, with unresolved D. The CDR3 is 13 amino acids. Trimming pared 0 bases from V and 4 bases from J, leaving 6 bases between. From germline, CDR1 is MNHEY and CDR2 SMNVEV (reference sequence). The CDR3 DNA sequence: TGTGCCAGCAGTTTATCGGTCAGCTATGGCTACACCTTC. Protein: CASSLSVSYGYTF.

This clonotype was seen only a few times. V is TRBV20-1 and J is TRBJ2-7, with 7 bases lining up with TRBD2. The CDR3 length is 14 residues. With 1 base clipped from V and 2 bases from J, the junction kept 5 bases outside the gene matches. CDR1 is DFQATT, CDR2 SNEGSKA, per germline (reference sequence). Written as DNA, the CDR3 is TGCAGTGCTAGAGGGGAGGGACCGACCTACGAGCAGTACTTC. Residues: CSARGEGPTYEQYF.

The V call is TRBV7-2, the J call TRBJ1-1, with no clear D. Trimming removed 7 bases at V and 11 bases at J, with 26 bases between. The germline CDR1 and CDR2 sequences are SGHTA and FQGNSA. The CDR3 length is 15 residues. The CDR3 region has the DNA TGTGCCAGCACTATTGAATCGACCGAGCGGGGTGAGGCTTTCTTT. It codes for CASTIESTERGEAFF.

This clonotype appeared many times. V usage is TRBV5-1 and J usage is TRBJ1-1, with D perhaps matching TRBD1 (6 bases). Trimming stripped 4 bases from V and 5 bases from J, with 15 bases between. This CDR3 region has 14 residues. CDR1 and CDR2 from the germline V gene are SGHRS and YFSETQ. The CDR3 DNA reads TGCGCCAGCAGCCAGGAACAGGGACGGACTGAAGCTTTCTTT. This sequence encodes CASSQEQGRTEAFF.

This clonotype was counted between two and nine times. The J gene is TRBJ2-1, the V gene TRBV29-1, with 7 bases fitting TRBD1. The CDR3 is 13 residues long. Unmatched junction bases numbered 5, after V lost 6 bases and J lost 3 bases. The germline CDR1 and CDR2 sequences are SQVTM and ANQGSEA. CDR3 bases: TGCAGCGTGGGACAGAGGGGCTACAATGAGCAGTTCTTC. Amino acids: CSVGQRGYNEQFF.

The V call is TRBV7-3, the J call TRBJ2-7; 8 bases fit TRBD2. J gave up 11 bases and V 4 bases, and 7 bases lay outside the gene matches. CDR3 length equals 12 residues. Germline CDR1 reads SGHTA; CDR2 reads FQGTGA. In nucleotides, the CDR3 is TGTGCCAGCAGCTCCTCAGCGGGGGTCAAGTACTTC. This sequence encodes CASSSSAGVKYF.

V gene TRBV5-1 combines with J gene TRBJ2-5; D tentatively reads TRBD1 or TRBD2 (6 bases each). CDR1 is SGHRS, CDR2 YFSETQ, per germline. Trimming took 4 bases from V and 2 from J, leaving 18 bases between them. The CDR3 spans 16 residues. The DNA for the CDR3 is TGCGCCAGCAGCAGGGGGGAGCTCGACAGTCAAGAGACCCAGTACTTC. This sequence encodes CASSRGELDSQETQYF.

This clonotype was seen a handful of times. This rearrangement joins TRBV12-3 or TRBV12-4 to TRBJ2-1; TRBD2 matches 8 bases. The CDR3 is made up of 16 amino acids. After removal of 6 bases from V and 4 bases from J, the junction contained 11 bases not matched to a gene. The CDR3 loop is CASRPPTSGLYNEQFF. The CDR3 DNA sequence: TGTGCCAGCAGACCACCTACTAGCGGACTATACAATGAGCAGTTCTTC.

This clonotype was seen a handful of times. The chain carries TRBV7-2 and TRBJ2-5; 9 bases are a match to TRBD2. With V trimmed by 2 bases and J by 0 bases, 1 base remained unmatched. The CDR3 covers 15 residues. The germline gives CDR1 SGHTA, CDR2 FQGNSA. The CDR3 nucleotides are TGTGCCAGCAGCTTATCTAGCGGGGACCAAGAGACCCAGTACTTC. It codes for CASSLSSGDQETQYF. The full variable domain, in which reference TRBV7-2 and TRBJ2-5 provide the parts outside the CDR3, is GAGVSQSPSNKVTEKGKDVELRCDPISGHTALYWYRQSLGQGLEFLIYFQGNSAPDKSGLPSDRFSAERTGGSVSTLTIQRTQQEDSAVYLCASSLSSGDQETQYFGPGTRLLVL.

The V gene is TRBV15, the J gene TRBJ2-2; D unresolved. The ends were cut back, 2 bases at V and 4 bases at J, with 5 bases in the middle. This CDR3 comprises 13 residues. CDR1 and CDR2 from the germline V gene are LNHNV and YYDKDF (reference sequence). CDR3 nucleotides: TGTGCCACCAGCAGACTCACCACCGGGGAGCTGTTTTTT. This translates into CATSRLTTGELFF.

The chain uses TRBV10-3 and TRBJ2-5, with D perhaps matching TRBD1 (6 bases). The CDR3 runs 14 residues. Germline V gene sequence: CDR1 ENHRY, CDR2 SYGVKD. V gave up 0 bases and J gave up 2 bases, with 7 bases separating them. Here the CDR3 reads CAISESGQQETQYF. The CDR3 bases are TGTGCCATCAGTGAGTCAGGACAGCAAGAGACCCAGTACTTC.

This clonotype was counted only a few times. The chain carries TRBV25-1 and TRBJ1-1; no clear D gene. CDR3 size: 15 residues. CDR1 is MGHDK, CDR2 SYGVNS, per germline. Trimming cost V 6 bases and J 0 bases, with 14 bases left between them. CDR3 protein: CASRNFYDLNTEAFF. DNA for the CDR3: TGTGCCAGCAGAAATTTTTATGACCTGAACACTGAAGCTTTCTTT.

This sequence joins TRBV7-8 and TRBJ2-3, with TRBD2 matching 7 bases. Germline values: CDR1 SGHVS, CDR2 FQNEAQ. Germline trimming cut 1 base from V and 2 bases from J; bases unmatched to any gene: 6. The length of the CDR3 is 16 residues. The CDR3 DNA sequence: TGTGCCAGCAGCTTAGGTGCAGCGGGAAACACAGATACGCAGTATTTT. Protein: CASSLGAAGNTDTQYF. The full variable domain, rest sourced from reference TRBV7-8 and TRBJ2-3, is GAGVSQSPRYKVAKRGQDVALRCDPISGHVSLFWYQQALGQGPEFLTYFQNEAQLDKSGLPSDRFFAERPEGSVSTLKIQRTQQEDSAVYLCASSLGAAGNTDTQYFGPGTRLTVL.

The chain is built from TRBV4-2 and TRBJ2-7, with 10 bases aligning to TRBD2. Trimming took 4 bases from V and 0 from J; bases not matched to a gene: 12. Germline loops: CDR1 LGHNA, CDR2 YNFKEQ. The CDR3 has 18 residues. The CDR3 bases are TGTGCCAGCAGCCTCCTCCCCCCTAGCGGGGGTGTCTCCTACGAGCAGTACTTC. This gives the protein CASSLLPPSGGVSYEQYF.